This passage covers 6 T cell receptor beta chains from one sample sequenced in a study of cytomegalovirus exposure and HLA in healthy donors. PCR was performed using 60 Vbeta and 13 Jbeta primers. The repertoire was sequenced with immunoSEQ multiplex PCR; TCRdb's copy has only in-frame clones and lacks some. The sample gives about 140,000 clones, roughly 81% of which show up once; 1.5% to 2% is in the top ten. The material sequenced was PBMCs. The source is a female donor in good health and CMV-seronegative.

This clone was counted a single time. The CDR3 here is CASISGTIDTGELFF. The CDR3, as DNA: TGTGCCAGTATATCGGGAACGATTGACACCGGGGAGCTGTTTTTT. V and J are TRBV19 and TRBJ2-2; weak D call: TRBD2 (5 bases). Trimming removed 7 bases from V and 3 bases from J, with 15 bases in between. This CDR3 spans 15 amino acids. From germline, CDR1 is LNHDA and CDR2 SQIVND (reference sequence).

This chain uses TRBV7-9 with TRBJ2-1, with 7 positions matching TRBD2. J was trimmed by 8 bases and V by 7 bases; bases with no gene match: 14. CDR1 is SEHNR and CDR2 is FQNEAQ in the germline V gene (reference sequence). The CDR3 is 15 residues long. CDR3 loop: CASNTRGGTVYEQFF. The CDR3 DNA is TGTGCCAGCAACACGCGGGGAGGGACGGTCTATGAGCAGTTCTTC.

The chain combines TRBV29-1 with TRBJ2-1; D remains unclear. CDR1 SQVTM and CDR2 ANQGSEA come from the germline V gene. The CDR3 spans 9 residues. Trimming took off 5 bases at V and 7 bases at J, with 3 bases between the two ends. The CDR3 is CSVSNEQFF. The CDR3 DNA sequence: TGCAGCGTTTCAAATGAGCAGTTCTTC.

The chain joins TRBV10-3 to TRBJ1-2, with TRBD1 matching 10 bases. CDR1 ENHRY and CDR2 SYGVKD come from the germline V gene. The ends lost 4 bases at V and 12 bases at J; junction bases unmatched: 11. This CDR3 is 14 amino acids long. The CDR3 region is CAISATGTGALDTF. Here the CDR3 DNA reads TGTGCCATCAGTGCTACCGGGACAGGGGCTTTGGACACCTTC.

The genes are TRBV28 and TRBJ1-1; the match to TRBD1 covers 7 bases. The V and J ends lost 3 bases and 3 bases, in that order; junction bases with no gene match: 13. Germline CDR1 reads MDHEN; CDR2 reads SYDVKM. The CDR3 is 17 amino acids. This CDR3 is CASSFPPTGWVDTEAFF. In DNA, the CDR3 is TGTGCCAGCAGTTTCCCACCGACAGGGTGGGTGGACACTGAAGCTTTCTTT.

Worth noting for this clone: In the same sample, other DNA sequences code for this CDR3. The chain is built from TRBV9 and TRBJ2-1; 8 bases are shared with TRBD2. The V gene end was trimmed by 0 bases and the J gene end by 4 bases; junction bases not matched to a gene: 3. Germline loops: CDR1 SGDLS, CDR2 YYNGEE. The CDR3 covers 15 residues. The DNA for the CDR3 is TGTGCCAGCAGCGTAGGGGCGGGAGGATACAATGAGCAGTTCTTC. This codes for CASSVGAGGYNEQFF. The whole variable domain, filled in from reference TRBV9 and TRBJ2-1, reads DSGVTQTPKHLITATGQRVTLRCSPRSGDLSVYWYQQSLDQGLQFLIQYYNGEERAKGNILERFSAQQFPDLHSELNLSSLELGDSALYFCASSVGAGGYNEQFFGPGTRLTVL.